This T cell receptor beta chain was obtained from a study of T cells in Graves' hyperthyroidism and ophthalmopathy. Exclusion criteria comprised uncontrolled infection, other autoimmune disease, pregnancy or lactation. This clonotype was observed a handful of times. Germline V gene data show CDR1 as MGHDK and CDR2 as SYGVNS. V was shortened by 3 bases and J by 1 base, with 11 bases between the two germline ends. CDR3 length equals 15 residues. Researchers took RNA transcripts and amplified the TCR beta CDR3 regions from them. The study used the HTBI primer set for a first-round RT-PCR of the TCR CDR3. TCRdb recomputed calls from the multiplex PCR reads with MiXCR, one row per CDR3 protein. Among roughly 380,000 distinct CDR3 sequences listed, roughly 13% were seen once.

This clonotype was obtained from a woman aged 18-29 years with Graves' hyperthyroidism. This chain connects TRBV25-1 to TRBJ2-3, with D tentatively TRBD2 (6 bases). Sequencing was performed on blood. This chain's CDR3 is CASSDRSGGTDTQYF. For the CDR3, the DNA is TGTGCCAGCAGTGATCGGTCGGGAGGCACAGATACGCAGTATTTT.